These 9 T cell receptor beta chains came from one sample sequenced in a study of cytomegalovirus exposure and HLA in healthy donors. Profiling relied on immunoSEQ multiplex PCR, and the TCRdb table lists in-frame clones only, not all of them. Of 150,000 to 200,000 clones in the sample, 80% to 85% were seen once. Sequencing used PBMCs. The receptors were sampled from a man aged 30 to 45 in good health and CMV-seropositive.

This chain links TRBV19 with TRBJ2-1, with a possible D match to TRBD1 (6 bases). V lost 1 base and J 9 bases, leaving 13 bases between the germline ends. This CDR3 region has 14 residues. Germline values: CDR1 LNHDA, CDR2 SQIVND (reference sequence). CDR3 bases: TGTGCCAGTAGTATAGCAAATGCACAGGGTGAGCAGTTCTTC. Its protein is CASSIANAQGEQFF. The whole variable domain, filled in from reference TRBV19 and TRBJ2-1, reads DGGITQSPKYLFRKEGQNVTLSCEQNLNHDAMYWYRQDPGQGLRLIYYSQIVNDFQKGDIAEGYSVSREKKESFPLTVTSAQKNPTAFYLCASSIANAQGEQFFGPGTRLTVL.

This chain links TRBV28 with TRBJ2-7; D might be TRBD1 (5 bases). Deletions cut 8 bases from V and 3 bases from J, with 11 bases between. The germline V gene encodes CDR1 MDHEN and CDR2 SYDVKM. The CDR3 consists of 12 residues. DNA for the CDR3: TGTGCCAGCCGAACAGGATACTACGAGCAGTACTTC. Encoded protein: CASRTGYYEQYF.

The chain is built from TRBV19 and TRBJ2-4; 10 bases align to TRBD2. The J segment lost 7 bases and the V segment lost 0 bases, leaving 3 bases of the junction unmatched. Per the germline V gene, CDR1 is LNHDA and CDR2 is SQIVND (reference sequence). The CDR3 is 15 residues long. CDR3 sequence: CASSIDASGSNIQYF. The CDR3 DNA sequence: TGTGCCAGTAGTATAGATGCTAGCGGGAGCAACATTCAGTACTTC.

The J gene is TRBJ2-1, the V gene TRBV5-1; 10 bases are a match to TRBD1. This CDR3 is built from 15 residues. Germline V gene data show CDR1 as SGHRS and CDR2 as YFSETQ. Germline trimming cut 4 bases from V and 9 bases from J; bases unmatched to any gene: 10. The CDR3 reads CASSPGQGDTGEQFF. The DNA for the CDR3 is TGCGCCAGCAGCCCTGGACAGGGGGATACCGGTGAGCAGTTCTTC. The full variable domain, completed using reference TRBV5-1 and TRBJ2-1, is KAGVTQTPRYLIKTRGQQVTLSCSPISGHRSVSWYQQTPGQGLQFLFEYFSETQRNKGNFPGRFSGRQFSNSRSEMNVSTLELGDSALYLCASSPGQGDTGEQFFGPGTRLTVL.

The CDR3 spells CAWSVGRQETQYF. Written as DNA, the CDR3 is TGTGCCTGGAGTGTAGGCAGGCAAGAGACCCAGTACTTC. The V and J genes are TRBV30 and TRBJ2-5, with D unclear. CDR3 length: 13 residues. Trimming removed 0 bases at V and 2 bases at J, with 7 bases between. Per the germline V gene, CDR1 is GTSNPN and CDR2 is SVGIG (reference sequence).

The chain recombines TRBV5-1 with TRBJ2-7; maybe TRBD1 (5 bases). The CDR3 length is 16 residues. Germline V gene data show CDR1 as SGHRS and CDR2 as YFSETQ. The V and J ends lost 2 bases and 2 bases respectively, with 17 bases between them. CDR3 in amino acids: CASSFDWGEITYEQYF. CDR3 sequence (DNA): TGCGCCAGCAGCTTTGACTGGGGCGAGATAACCTACGAGCAGTACTTC.

The CDR3 region is CASRGEYNEQFF. In nucleotides, the CDR3 is TGTGCCAGCCGGGGTGAATACAATGAGCAGTTCTTC. This chain joins TRBV28 and TRBJ2-1; D possibly corresponds to TRBD2 (5 bases). The germline V gene has CDR1 MDHEN and CDR2 SYDVKM. V dropped 8 bases and J dropped 4 bases, with 9 bases sitting between them. This CDR3 spans 12 amino acids.

This rearrangement joins TRBV29-1 to TRBJ2-1; D not certain. The CDR3 totals 13 residues. V was clipped by 6 bases and J by 1 base, with 10 bases between them. Germline V lookup: CDR1 SQVTM, CDR2 ANQGSEA. Here the CDR3 reads CSVFSRSYNEQFF. CDR3 nucleotide sequence: TGCAGCGTATTTAGTCGGTCCTACAATGAGCAGTTCTTC.

The chain joins TRBV10-3 to TRBJ1-1, with a possible D match to TRBD1 (5 bases). Between the trimmed V and J ends, which lost 4 bases and 9 bases, there was a span of 12 bases. Germline V gene lookup returns CDR1 ENHRY and CDR2 SYGVKD. CDR3 length equals 12 residues. The CDR3, as DNA: TGTGCCATCAGTGGGGGGGAGAGCAAAGCTTTCTTT. Translating it yields CAISGGESKAFF.